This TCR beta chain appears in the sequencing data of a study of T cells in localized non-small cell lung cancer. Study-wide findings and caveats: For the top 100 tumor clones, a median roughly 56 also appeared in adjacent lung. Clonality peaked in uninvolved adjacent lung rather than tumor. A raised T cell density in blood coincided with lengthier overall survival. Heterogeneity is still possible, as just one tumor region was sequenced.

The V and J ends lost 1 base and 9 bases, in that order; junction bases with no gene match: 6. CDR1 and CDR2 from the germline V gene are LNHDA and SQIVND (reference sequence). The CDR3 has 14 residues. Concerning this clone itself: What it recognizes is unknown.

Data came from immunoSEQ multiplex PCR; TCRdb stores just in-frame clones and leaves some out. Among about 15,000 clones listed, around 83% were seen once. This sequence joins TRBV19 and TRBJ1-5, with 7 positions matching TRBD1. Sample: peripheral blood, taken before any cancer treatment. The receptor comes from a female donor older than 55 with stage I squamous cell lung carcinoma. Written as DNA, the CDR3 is TGTGCCAGTAGTATAGGGCAGGGGGTCTGGCCCCAGCATTTT. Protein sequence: CASSIGQGVWPQHF.